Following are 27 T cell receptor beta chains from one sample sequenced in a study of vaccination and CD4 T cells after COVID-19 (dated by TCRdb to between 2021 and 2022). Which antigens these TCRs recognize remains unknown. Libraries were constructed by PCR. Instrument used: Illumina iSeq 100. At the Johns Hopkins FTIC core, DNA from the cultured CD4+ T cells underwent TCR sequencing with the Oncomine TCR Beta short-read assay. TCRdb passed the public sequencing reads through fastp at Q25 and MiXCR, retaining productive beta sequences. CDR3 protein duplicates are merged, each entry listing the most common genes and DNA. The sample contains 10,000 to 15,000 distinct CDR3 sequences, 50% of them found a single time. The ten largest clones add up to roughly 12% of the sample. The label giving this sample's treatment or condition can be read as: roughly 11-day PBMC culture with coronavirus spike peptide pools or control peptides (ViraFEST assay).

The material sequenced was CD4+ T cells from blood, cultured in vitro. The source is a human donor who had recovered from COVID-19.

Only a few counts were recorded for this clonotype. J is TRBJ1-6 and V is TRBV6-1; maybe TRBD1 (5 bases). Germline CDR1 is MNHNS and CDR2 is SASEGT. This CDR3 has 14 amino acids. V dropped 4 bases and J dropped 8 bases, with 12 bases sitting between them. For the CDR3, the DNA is TGTGCCAGCAGTGTAGGGGCCCAGGATTCACCCCTCCACTTT. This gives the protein CASSVGAQDSPLHF.

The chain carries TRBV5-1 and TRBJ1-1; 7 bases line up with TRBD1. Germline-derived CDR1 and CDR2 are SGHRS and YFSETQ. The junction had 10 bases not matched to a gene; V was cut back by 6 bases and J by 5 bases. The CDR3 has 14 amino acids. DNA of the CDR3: TGCGCCAGCACCCCTCAGGGGGGCTGGACTGAAGCTTTCTTT. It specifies CASTPQGGWTEAFF.

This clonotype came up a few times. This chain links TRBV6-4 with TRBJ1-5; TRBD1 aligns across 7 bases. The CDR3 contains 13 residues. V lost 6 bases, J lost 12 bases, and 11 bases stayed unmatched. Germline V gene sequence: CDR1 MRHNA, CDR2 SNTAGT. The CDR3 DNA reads TGTGCCAGCAGCCCCAACCGGGACAGCCTCCAGCATTTT. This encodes CASSPNRDSLQHF.

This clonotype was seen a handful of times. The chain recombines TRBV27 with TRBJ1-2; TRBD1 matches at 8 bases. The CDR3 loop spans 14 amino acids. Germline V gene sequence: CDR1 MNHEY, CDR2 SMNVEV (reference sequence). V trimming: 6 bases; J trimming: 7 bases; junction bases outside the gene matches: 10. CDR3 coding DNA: TGTGCCAGCAGCCGAGAGACAGGGGTTTCTGGCTACACCTTC. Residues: CASSRETGVSGYTF.

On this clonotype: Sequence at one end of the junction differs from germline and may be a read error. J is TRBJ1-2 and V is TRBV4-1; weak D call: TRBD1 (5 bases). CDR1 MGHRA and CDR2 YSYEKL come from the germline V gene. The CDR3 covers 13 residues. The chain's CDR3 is CASSLVGEWLRHF. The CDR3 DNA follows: TGCGCCAGCAGCCTCGTGGGGGAATGGCTAAGGCATTTC.

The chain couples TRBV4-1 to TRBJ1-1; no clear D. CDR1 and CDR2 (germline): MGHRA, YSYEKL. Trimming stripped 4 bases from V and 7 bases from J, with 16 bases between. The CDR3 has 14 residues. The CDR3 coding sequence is TGCGCCAGCAGCCCGGCTCCCCGGCGGATTGAAGCTTTCTTT. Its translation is CASSPAPRRIEAFF.

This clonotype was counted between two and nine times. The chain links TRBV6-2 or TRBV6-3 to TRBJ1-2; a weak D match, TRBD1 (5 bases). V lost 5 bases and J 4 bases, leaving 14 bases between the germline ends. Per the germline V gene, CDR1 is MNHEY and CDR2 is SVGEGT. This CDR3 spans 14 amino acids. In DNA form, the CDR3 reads TGTGCCAGCAGTGACGGGACGGGGACCTATGGCTACACCTTC. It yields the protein CASSDGTGTYGYTF.

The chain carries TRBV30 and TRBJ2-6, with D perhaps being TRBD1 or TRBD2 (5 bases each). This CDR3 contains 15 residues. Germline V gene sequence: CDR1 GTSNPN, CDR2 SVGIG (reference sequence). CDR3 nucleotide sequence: TGTGCTTGGGACCCAGGGAGCTCTGGGGCCAACGTCCTGACTTTC. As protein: CAWDPGSSGANVLTF.

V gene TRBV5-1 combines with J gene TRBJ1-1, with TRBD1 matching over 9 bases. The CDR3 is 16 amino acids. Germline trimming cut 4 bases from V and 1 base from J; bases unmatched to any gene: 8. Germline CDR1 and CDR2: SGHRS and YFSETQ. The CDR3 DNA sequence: TGCGCCAGCAGCCGCGGGACAGGGAGTACGAACACTGAAGCTTTCTTT. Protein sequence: CASSRGTGSTNTEAFF.

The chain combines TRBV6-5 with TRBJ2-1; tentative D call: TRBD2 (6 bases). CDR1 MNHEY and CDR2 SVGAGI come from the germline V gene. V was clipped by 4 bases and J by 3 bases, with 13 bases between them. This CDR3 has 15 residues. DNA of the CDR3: TGTGCCAGCAGTTCCACGGGGGAGCTCTACAATGAGCAGTTCTTC. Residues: CASSSTGELYNEQFF.

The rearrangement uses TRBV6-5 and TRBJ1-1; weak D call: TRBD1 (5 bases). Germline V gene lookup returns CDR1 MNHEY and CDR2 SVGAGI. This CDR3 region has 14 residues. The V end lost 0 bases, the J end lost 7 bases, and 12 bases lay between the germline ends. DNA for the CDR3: TGTGCCAGCAGTTACTCGGGGGTATCGGTTGAAGCTTTCTTT. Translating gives CASSYSGVSVEAFF.

The CDR3 sequence is CASSWGEANYGYTF. CDR3 coding DNA: TGTGCCAGCAGCTGGGGCGAAGCTAACTATGGCTACACCTTC. This chain connects TRBV5-6 to TRBJ1-2; maybe TRBD1 (5 bases). The CDR3 totals 14 residues. With 3 bases removed from V and 0 bases from J, the gap between germline ends came to 9 bases. The V gene's germline CDR1 is SGHDT and CDR2 YYEEEE.

In DNA form, the CDR3 reads TGCGCCAGCAGTGAGCCGGGACCTCAGCCCCAGCATTTT. Its translation: CASSEPGPQPQHF. The rearrangement joins TRBV10-2 to TRBJ1-5; possibly TRBD1 for D (5 bases). CDR3 size: 13 residues. Germline V CDR1 and CDR2: WSHSY, SAAADI. Trimming cost V 2 bases and J 6 bases, with 8 bases left between them.

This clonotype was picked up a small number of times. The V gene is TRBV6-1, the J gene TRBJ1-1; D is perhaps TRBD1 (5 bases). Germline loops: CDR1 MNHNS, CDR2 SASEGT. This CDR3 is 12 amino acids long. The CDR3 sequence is CAAHGASTEAFF. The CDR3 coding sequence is TGTGCTGCCCACGGGGCTAGCACTGAAGCTTTCTTT.

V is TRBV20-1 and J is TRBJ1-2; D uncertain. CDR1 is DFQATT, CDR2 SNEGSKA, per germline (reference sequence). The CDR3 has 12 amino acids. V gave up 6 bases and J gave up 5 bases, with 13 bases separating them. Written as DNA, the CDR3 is TGCAGTGCCCGTCGAGAGGGATATGGCTACACCTTC. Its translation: CSARREGYGYTF.

As DNA, the CDR3 is TGTGCCAGCAGTTTAGGCGCAGGGATCAGTTCACCCCTCCACTTT. Its protein product is CASSLGAGISSPLHF. The V gene is TRBV12-3 or TRBV12-4, the J gene TRBJ1-6; perhaps TRBD1 as D (5 bases). The CDR3 covers 15 residues. The germline V and J ends were trimmed by 1 base and 9 bases, with 13 bases remaining between them.

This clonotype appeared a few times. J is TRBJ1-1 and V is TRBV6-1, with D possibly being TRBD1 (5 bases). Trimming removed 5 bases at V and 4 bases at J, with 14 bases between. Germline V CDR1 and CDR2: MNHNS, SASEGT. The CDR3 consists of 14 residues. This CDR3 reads CASSRPGGGTEAFF. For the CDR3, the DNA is TGTGCCAGCAGTCGCCCCGGTGGGGGCACTGAAGCTTTCTTT.

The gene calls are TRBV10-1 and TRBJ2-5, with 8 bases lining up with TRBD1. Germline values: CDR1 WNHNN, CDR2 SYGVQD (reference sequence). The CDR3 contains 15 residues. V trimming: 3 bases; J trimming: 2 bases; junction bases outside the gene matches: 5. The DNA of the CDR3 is TGCGCCAGCAGTGATAGACAGGGGTCGCAAGAGACCCAGTACTTC. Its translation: CASSDRQGSQETQYF.

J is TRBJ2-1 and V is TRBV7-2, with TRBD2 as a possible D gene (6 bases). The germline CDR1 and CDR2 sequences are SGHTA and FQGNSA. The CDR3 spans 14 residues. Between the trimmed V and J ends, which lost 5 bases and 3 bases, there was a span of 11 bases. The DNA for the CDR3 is TGTGCCAGCAGCCCCTCGGACTACTACAATGAGCAGTTCTTC. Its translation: CASSPSDYYNEQFF.

In DNA, the CDR3 is TGCGCCAGCAGGGCCCTAGGGGTACTAAACATTCAGTACTTC. Its translation is CASRALGVLNIQYF. The chain employs TRBV5-1 and TRBJ2-4; D is perhaps TRBD1 (5 bases). The CDR3 spans 14 residues. CDR1 is SGHRS and CDR2 is YFSETQ in the germline V gene. The germline V and J ends were trimmed by 5 bases and 6 bases, with 15 bases remaining between them. Drawing the rest from reference TRBV5-1 and TRBJ2-4, the complete variable domain is KAGVTQTPRYLIKTRGQQVTLSCSPISGHRSVSWYQQTPGQGLQFLFEYFSETQRNKGNFPGRFSGRQFSNSRSEMNVSTLELGDSALYLCASRALGVLNIQYFGAGTRLSVL.

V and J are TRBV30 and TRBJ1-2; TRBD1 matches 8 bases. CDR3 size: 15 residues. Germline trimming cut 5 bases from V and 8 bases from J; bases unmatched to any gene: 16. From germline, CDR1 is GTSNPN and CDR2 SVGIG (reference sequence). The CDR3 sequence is CAWQGATRISGGYTF. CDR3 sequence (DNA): TGTGCCTGGCAGGGGGCTACTCGAATATCGGGCGGCTACACCTTC.

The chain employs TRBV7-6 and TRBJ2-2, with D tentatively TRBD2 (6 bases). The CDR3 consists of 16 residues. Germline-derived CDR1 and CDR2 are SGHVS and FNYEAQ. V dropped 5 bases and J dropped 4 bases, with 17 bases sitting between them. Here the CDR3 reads CASSPGRLVGTGELFF. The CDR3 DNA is TGTGCCAGCAGCCCCGGAAGACTAGTAGGCACCGGGGAGCTGTTTTTT.

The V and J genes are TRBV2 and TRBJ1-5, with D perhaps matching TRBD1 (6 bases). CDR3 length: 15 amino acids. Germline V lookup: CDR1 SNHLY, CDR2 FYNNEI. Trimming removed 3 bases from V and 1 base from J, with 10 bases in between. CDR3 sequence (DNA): TGTGCCAGCAGTGACTGGGGGCTGAGCAATCAGCCCCAGCATTTT. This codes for CASSDWGLSNQPQHF.

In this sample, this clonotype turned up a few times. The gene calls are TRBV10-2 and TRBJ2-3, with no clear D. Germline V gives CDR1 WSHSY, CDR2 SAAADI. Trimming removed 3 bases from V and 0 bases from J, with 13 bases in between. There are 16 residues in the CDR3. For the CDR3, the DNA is TGCGCCAGCAGTGATCCGAATAACCCTAGCACAGATACGCAGTATTTT. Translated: CASSDPNNPSTDTQYF.

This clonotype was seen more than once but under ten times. CDR3 nucleotide sequence: TGCAGTGCCAGCCGGACAGTGGTACCTAGGGGTCAGCCCCAGCATTTT. Its protein product is CSASRTVVPRGQPQHF. The chain employs TRBV20-1 and TRBJ1-5, with D possibly TRBD1 on 6 matching bases. Trimming stripped 6 bases from V and 6 bases from J, with 24 bases between. The CDR3 is 16 amino acids. CDR1 is DFQATT and CDR2 is SNEGSKA in the germline V gene (reference sequence).

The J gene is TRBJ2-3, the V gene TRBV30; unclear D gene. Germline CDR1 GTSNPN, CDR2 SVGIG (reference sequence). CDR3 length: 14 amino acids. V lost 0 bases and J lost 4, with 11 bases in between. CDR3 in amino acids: CAWSVEVASDTQYF. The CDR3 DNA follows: TGTGCCTGGAGTGTGGAAGTTGCTTCAGATACGCAGTATTTT.

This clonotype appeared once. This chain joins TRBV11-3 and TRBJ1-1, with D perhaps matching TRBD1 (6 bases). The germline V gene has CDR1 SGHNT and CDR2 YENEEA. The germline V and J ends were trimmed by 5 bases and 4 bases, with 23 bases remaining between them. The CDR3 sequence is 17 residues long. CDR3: CASSQGTRGWGFTEAFF. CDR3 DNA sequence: TGTGCCAGCAGCCAAGGGACAAGGGGCTGGGGATTCACTGAAGCTTTCTTT.